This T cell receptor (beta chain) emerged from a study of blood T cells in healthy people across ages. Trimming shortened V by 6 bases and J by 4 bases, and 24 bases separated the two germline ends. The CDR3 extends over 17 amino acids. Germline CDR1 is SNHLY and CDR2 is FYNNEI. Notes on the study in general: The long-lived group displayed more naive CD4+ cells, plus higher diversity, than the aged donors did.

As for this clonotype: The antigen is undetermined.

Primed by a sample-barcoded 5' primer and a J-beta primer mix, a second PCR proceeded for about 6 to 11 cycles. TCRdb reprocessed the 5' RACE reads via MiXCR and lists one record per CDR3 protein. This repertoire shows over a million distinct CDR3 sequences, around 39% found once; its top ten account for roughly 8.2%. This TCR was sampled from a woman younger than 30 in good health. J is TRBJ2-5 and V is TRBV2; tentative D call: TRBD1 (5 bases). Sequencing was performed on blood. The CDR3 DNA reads TGTGCCAGCAGGCCGCCGGGTTTGGCGATAGGGGCAGAGACCCAGTACTTC. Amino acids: CASRPPGLAIGAETQYF.